The rows below give T cell receptor beta chains drawn from one sample of a study of blood T cell repertoires in COVID-19. Profiled with immunoSEQ multiplex PCR; TCRdb holds only in-frame clones, not every one. The sample holds 150,000 or so clones, around 85% seen once. The specimen sequenced was peripheral blood. These receptors were taken from a man in his sixties with acute or convalescent COVID-19. CDR3s include the opening cysteine and the closing phenylalanine or tryptophan. D genes are given only for firm matches. Size values are once, few and many counts, or a class for expanded clones, and some rows have none.

clone_size,j_call,v_call,d_call,cdr3_aa,cdr3_nt
.,TRBJ2-5,TRBV11-2,.,CASSLGAPSQETQYF,TGTGCCAGCAGCTTAGGGGCGCCGTCACAAGAGACCCAGTACTTC
.,TRBJ1-1,TRBV29-1,.,CSVWGQEAEAFF,TGCAGCGTTTGGGGTCAGGAGGCTGAAGCTTTCTTT
.,TRBJ2-2,TRBV7-6,.,CASRPSAGELFF,TGTGCCAGCAGGCCTAGCGCCGGGGAGCTGTTTTTT
.,TRBJ2-3,TRBV5-8,.,CASSLVRGGTDTQYF,TGTGCCAGCAGCTTGGTAAGGGGCGGCACAGATACGCAGTATTTT
.,TRBJ2-1,TRBV5-1,.,CASSLSDEQFF,TGCGCCAGCAGCTTGAGCGATGAGCAGTTCTTC
.,TRBJ2-1,TRBV27,.,CASRAGGVNNEQFF,TGTGCCAGCAGGGCCGGGGGAGTCAACAATGAGCAGTTCTTC
.,TRBJ2-7,TRBV5-1,TRBD2,CASSLESGGYEQYF,TGCGCCAGCAGCTTGGAATCGGGGGGCTACGAGCAGTACTTC
.,TRBJ2-5,TRBV11-2,.,CASSSDIQETQYF,TGTGCCAGCAGCTCGGACATCCAAGAGACCCAGTACTTC
.,TRBJ1-4,TRBV6-5,TRBD1,CASSYAAGGDEKLFF,TGTGCCAGCAGTTACGCCGCAGGGGGCGATGAAAAACTGTTTTTT
.,TRBJ2-7,TRBV5-1,.,CASSLGWGRADEQYF,TGCGCCAGCAGCTTGGGTTGGGGCAGGGCGGACGAGCAGTACTTC
.,TRBJ2-1,TRBV6-5,TRBD2,CASSLLAGGYNEQFF,TGTGCCAGCAGTCTACTAGCGGGAGGGTACAATGAGCAGTTCTTC
.,TRBJ1-2,TRBV6-5,.,CASGPRGAYGYTF,TGTGCCAGCGGGCCCAGGGGTGCCTATGGCTACACCTTC
few,TRBJ2-1,TRBV5-1,TRBD1,CASSRVGQGERFF,TGCGCCAGCAGCCGGGTTGGACAGGGGGAGCGGTTCTTC
.,TRBJ1-1,TRBV15,.,CATSRDHSRGMNTEAFF,TGTGCCACCAGCAGAGATCACAGTAGGGGGATGAACACTGAAGCTTTCTTT
.,TRBJ1-5,TRBV7-8,TRBD1,CASSPYQTGPDQPQHF,TGTGCCAGCAGCCCTTACCAGACAGGGCCGGATCAGCCCCAGCATTTT
.,TRBJ1-3,TRBV5-6,.,CASSSGDTSGNTIYF,TGTGCCAGCAGCTCTGGGGACACCTCTGGAAACACCATATATTTT
.,TRBJ1-2,TRBV3-1/TRBV3-2,TRBD1,CASSQPGQASGRGYTF,TGTGCCAGCAGCCAACCCGGACAGGCCAGCGGGAGGGGCTACACCTTC
.,TRBJ2-3,TRBV2,.,CASSRLVRTDTQYF,TGTGCCAGCAGCCGACTAGTTCGGACAGATACGCAGTATTTT